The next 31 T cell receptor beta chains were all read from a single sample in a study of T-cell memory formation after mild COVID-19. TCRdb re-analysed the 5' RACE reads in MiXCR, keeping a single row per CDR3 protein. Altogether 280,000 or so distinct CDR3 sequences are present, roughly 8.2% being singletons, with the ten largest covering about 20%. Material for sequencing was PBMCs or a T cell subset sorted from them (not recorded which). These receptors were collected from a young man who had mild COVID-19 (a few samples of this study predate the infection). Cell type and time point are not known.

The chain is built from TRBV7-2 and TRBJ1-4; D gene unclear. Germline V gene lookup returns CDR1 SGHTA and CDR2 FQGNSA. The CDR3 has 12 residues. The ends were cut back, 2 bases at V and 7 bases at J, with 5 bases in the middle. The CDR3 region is CASSLYCEKLFF. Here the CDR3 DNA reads TGTGCCAGCAGCTTATATTGTGAAAAACTGTTTTTT.

The CDR3 is CASSESTGGADTQYF. CDR3 DNA: TGCGCCAGCAGTGAGTCGACGGGGGGGGCAGATACGCAGTATTTT. V and J are TRBV10-1 and TRBJ2-3; TRBD2 agrees at 8 bases. V dropped 0 bases and J dropped 4; count of bases not matched to a gene: 3. Germline V CDR1 and CDR2: WNHNN, SYGVQD (reference sequence). CDR3 length: 15 residues.

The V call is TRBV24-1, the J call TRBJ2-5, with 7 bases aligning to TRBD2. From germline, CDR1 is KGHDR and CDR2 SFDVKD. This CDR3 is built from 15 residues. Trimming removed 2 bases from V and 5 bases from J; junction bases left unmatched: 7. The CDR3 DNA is TGTGCCACCAGTGATTCCGCGGTCGGGGGGGAGACCCAGTACTTC. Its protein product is CATSDSAVGGETQYF.

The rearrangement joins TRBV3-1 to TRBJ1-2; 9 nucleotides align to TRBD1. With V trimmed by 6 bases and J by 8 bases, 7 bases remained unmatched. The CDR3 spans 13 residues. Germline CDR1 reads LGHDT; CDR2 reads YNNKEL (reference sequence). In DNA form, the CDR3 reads TGTGCCAGCAGAGAACAGGGGGCGCGGGGCTACACCTTC. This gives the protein CASREQGARGYTF.

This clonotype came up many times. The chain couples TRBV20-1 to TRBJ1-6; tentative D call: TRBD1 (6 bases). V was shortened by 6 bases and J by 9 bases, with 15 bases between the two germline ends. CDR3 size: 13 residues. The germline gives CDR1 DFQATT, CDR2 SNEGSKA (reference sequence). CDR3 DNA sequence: TGCAGTGCCGCACAGGGAAGCACTTCACCCCTCCACTTT. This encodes CSAAQGSTSPLHF.

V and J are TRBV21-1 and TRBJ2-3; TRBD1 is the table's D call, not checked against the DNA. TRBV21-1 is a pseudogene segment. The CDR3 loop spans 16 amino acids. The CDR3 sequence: CASSIRGGGPPDTQYF. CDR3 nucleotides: TGTGCCAGCAGCATCCGGGGAGGGGGGCCCCCAGATACGCAGTATTTT.

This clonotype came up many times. The CDR3 DNA sequence: TGTGCCATCAGCACCCTGACAGAAGTGGATGGCTACACCTTC. This gives the protein CAISTLTEVDGYTF. The chain carries TRBV10-3 and TRBJ1-2, with D possibly TRBD1 on 5 matching bases. The CDR3 runs to 14 residues. Germline V CDR1 and CDR2: ENHRY, SYGVKD. Trimming removed 6 bases from V and 6 bases from J, with 17 bases in between.

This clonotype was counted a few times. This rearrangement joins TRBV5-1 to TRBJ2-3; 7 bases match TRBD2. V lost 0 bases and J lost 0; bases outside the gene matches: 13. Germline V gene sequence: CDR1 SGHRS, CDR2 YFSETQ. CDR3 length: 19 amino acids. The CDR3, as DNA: TGCGCCAGCAGCTTGGCCTTTGTGACCGGGGGGACTAGCACAGATACGCAGTATTTT. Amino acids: CASSLAFVTGGTSTDTQYF.

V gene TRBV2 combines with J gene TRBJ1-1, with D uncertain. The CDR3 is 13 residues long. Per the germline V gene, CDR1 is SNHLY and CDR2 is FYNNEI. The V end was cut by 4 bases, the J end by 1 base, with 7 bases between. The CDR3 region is CASSVDSNTEAFF. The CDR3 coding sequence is TGTGCCAGCAGTGTAGATTCGAACACTGAAGCTTTCTTT.

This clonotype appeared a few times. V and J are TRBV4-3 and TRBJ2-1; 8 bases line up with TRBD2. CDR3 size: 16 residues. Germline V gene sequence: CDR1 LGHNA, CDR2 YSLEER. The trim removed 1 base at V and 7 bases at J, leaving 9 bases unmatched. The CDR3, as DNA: TGCGCCAGCAGCCAAGGCGTAGCGGGGCTAAGAAATGAGCAGTTCTTC. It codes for CASSQGVAGLRNEQFF.

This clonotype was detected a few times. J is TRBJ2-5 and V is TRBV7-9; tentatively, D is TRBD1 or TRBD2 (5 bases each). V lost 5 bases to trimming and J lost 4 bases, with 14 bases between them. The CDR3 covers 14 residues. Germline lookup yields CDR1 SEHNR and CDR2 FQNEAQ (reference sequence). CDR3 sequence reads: CASSAPLGAETQYF. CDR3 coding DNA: TGTGCCAGCAGCGCCCCTCTCGGGGCAGAGACCCAGTACTTC.

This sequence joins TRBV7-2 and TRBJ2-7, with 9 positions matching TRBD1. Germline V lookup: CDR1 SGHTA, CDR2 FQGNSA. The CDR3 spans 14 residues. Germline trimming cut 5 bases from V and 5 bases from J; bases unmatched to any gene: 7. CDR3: CASSRTGTGNEQYF. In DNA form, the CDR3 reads TGTGCCAGCAGCCGTACCGGGACAGGGAACGAGCAGTACTTC.

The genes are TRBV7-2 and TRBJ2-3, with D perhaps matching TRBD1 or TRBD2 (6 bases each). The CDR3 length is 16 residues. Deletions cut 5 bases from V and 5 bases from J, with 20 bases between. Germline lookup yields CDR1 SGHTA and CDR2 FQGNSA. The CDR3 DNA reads TGTGCCAGCAGCACAGGGACTTCTGGGGTCGTAGATACGCAGTATTTT. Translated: CASSTGTSGVVDTQYF.

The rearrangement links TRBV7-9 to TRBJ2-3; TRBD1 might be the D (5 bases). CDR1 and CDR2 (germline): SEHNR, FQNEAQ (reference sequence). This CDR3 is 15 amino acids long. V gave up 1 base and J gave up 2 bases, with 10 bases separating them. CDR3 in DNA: TGTGCCAGCAGCTTAGGGGTTGGGGCCACAGATACGCAGTATTTT. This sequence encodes CASSLGVGATDTQYF.

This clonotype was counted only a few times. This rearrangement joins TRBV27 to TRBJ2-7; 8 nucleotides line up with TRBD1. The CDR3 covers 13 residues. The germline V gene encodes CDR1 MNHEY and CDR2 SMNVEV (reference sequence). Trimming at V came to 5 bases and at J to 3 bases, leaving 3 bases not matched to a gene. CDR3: CASSHGTGYEQYV. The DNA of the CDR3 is TGTGCCAGCAGTCACGGGACAGGCTACGAGCAGTACGTC.

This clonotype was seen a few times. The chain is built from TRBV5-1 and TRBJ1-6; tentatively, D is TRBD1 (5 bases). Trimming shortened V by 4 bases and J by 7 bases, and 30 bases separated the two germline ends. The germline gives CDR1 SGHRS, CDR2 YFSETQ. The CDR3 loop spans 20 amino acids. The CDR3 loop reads CASSRGVRDLSIHPNSPLHF. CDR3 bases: TGCGCCAGCAGCCGGGGGGTCCGGGACTTGTCTATCCACCCCAATTCACCCCTCCACTTT.

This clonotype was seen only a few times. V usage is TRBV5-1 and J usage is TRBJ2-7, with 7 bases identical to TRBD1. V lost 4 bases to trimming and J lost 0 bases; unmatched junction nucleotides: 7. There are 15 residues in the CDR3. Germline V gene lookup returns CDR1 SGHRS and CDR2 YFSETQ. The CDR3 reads CASSPRQGPSYEQYV. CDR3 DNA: TGCGCCAGCAGCCCCCGACAGGGTCCCTCCTACGAGCAGTACGTC.

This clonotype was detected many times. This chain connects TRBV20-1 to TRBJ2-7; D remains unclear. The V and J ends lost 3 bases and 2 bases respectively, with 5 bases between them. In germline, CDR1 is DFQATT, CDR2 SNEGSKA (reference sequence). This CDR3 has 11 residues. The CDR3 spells CSASLPYEQYF. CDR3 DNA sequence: TGCAGTGCTAGTCTCCCCTACGAGCAGTACTTC.

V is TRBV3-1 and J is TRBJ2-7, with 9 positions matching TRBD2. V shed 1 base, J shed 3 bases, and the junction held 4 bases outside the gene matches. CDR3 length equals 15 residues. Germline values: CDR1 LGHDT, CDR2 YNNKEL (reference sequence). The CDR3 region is CASSQVLAGIYEQYF. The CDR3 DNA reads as TGTGCCAGCAGCCAAGTTCTAGCGGGGATCTACGAGCAGTACTTC.

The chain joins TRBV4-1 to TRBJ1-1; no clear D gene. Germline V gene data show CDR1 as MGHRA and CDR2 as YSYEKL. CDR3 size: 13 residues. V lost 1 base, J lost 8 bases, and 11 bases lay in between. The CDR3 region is CASSQVPSNEAFF. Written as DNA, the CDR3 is TGCGCCAGCAGCCAAGTCCCCAGTAACGAAGCTTTCTTT.

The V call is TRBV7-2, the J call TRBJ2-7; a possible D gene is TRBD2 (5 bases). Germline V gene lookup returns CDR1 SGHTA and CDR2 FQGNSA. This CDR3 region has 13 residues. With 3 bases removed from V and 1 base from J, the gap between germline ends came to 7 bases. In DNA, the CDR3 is TGTGCCAGCAGCTTGTCGGGATCCTACGAGCAGTACGTC. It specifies CASSLSGSYEQYV.

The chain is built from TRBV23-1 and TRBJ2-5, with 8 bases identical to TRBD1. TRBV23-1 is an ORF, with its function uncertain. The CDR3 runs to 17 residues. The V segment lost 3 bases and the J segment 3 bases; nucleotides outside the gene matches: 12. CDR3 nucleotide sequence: TGCGCCAGCAGTCAGGAATATGTGGACAGGGCCAAAGAGACCCAGTACTTC. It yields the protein CASSQEYVDRAKETQYF.

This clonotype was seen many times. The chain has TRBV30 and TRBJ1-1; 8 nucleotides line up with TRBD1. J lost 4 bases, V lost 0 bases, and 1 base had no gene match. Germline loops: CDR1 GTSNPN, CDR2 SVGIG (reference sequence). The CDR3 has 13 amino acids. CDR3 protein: CAWSVGQGTEAFF. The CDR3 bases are TGTGCCTGGAGTGTAGGACAGGGCACTGAAGCTTTCTTT.

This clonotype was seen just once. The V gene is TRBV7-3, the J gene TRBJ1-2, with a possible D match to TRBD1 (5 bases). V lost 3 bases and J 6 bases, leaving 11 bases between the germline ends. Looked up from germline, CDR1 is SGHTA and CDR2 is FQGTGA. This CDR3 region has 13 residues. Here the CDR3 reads CASSLGPNDGYTF. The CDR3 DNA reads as TGTGCCAGCAGCTTGGGACCAAACGATGGCTACACCTTC.

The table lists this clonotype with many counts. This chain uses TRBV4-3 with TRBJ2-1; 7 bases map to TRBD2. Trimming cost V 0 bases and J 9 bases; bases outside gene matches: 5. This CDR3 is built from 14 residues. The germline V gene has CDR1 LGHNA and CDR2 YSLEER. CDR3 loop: CASSQERTRGEQFF. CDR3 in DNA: TGCGCCAGCAGCCAAGAAAGGACTAGAGGTGAGCAGTTCTTC.

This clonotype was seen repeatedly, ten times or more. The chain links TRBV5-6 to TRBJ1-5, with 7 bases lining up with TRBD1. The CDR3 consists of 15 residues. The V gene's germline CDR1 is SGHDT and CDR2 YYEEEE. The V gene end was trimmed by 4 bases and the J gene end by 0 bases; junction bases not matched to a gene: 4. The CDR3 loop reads CASSMGQISNQPQHF. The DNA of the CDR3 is TGTGCCAGCAGCATGGGACAGATTAGCAATCAGCCCCAGCATTTT. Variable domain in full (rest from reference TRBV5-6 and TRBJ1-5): DAGVTQSPTHLIKTRGQQVTLRCSPKSGHDTVSWYQQALGQGPQFIFQYYEEEERQRGNFPDRFSGHQFPNYSSELNVNALLLGDSALYLCASSMGQISNQPQHFGDGTRLSIL.

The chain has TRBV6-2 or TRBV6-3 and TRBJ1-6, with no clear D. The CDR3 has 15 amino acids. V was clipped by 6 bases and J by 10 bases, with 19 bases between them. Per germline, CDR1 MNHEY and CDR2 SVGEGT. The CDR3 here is CASSLQDPNLSPLHF. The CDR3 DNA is TGTGCCAGCAGCCTCCAGGACCCTAATTTGTCACCCCTCCACTTT.

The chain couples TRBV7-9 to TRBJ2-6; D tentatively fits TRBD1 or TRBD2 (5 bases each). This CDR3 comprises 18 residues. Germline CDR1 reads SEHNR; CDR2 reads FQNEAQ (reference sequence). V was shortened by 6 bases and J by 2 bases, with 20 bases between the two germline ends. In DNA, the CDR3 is TGTGCCAGCAGACCGGGACGGACCTCAGGTCCTGGGGCCAACGTCCTGACTTTC. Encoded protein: CASRPGRTSGPGANVLTF.

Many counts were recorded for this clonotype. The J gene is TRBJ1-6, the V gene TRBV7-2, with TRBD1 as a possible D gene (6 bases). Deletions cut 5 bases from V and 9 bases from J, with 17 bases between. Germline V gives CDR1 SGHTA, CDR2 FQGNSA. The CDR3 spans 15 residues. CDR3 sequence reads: CASSPSGQHGSPLHF. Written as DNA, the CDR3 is TGTGCCAGCAGCCCAAGTGGACAGCACGGTTCACCCCTCCACTTT.

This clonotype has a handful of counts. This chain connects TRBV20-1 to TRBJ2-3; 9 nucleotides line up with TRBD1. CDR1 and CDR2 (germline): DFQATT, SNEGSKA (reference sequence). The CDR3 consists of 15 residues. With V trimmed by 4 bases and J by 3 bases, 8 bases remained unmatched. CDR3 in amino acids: CSATLRQGETDTQYF. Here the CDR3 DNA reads TGCAGTGCTACCCTCCGACAGGGGGAGACAGATACGCAGTATTTT.

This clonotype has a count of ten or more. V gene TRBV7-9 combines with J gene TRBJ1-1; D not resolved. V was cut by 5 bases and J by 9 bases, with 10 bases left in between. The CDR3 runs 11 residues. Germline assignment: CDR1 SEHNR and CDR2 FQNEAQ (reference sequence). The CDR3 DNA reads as TGTGCCAGCAGCCCACGAGGTCAAGCTTTCTTT. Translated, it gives CASSPRGQAFF.